These 25 T cell receptor beta chains were all obtained from the same sample, sequenced in a study of a mutant IDH1 vaccine in newly diagnosed glioma. These receptors' targets are unknown. Noted time point: week 23, last vaccination. Each vaccine dose was 300 ug of mutant IDH1 20-mer peptide, with topical imiquimod. Assay used: immunoSEQ multiplex PCR; TCRdb lists only in-frame clones, some missing. The table shows about 33,000 clones, with roughly 88% occurring only once. The input for sequencing was PBMCs, taken from a glioma patient whose treatment included an IDH1 peptide vaccine. These receptors came from a man aged 40-50 years with glioma.

The V call is TRBV6-5, the J call TRBJ2-1; tentatively, D is TRBD2 (5 bases). Germline assignment: CDR1 MNHEY and CDR2 SVGAGI. The V gene lost 4 bases and the J gene lost 9 bases, with 13 bases spanning the gap. The CDR3 has 13 amino acids. The CDR3 sequence: CASSFLGEGEQFF. In DNA form, the CDR3 reads TGTGCCAGCAGTTTCCTAGGCGAGGGTGAGCAGTTCTTC.

CDR3 residues: CASSKASRGGAKNIQYF. The CDR3 nucleotides read TGTGCCAGCAGTAAAGCCTCCAGGGGTGGAGCCAAAAACATTCAGTACTTC. This chain connects TRBV28 to TRBJ2-4, with D tentatively TRBD1 (6 bases). The CDR3 covers 17 residues. The V end lost 5 bases, the J end lost 0 bases, and 17 bases lay between the germline ends. Germline loops: CDR1 MDHEN, CDR2 SYDVKM.

This rearrangement joins TRBV7-8 to TRBJ1-1, with 10 bases that match TRBD1. Germline V gene data show CDR1 as SGHVS and CDR2 as FQNEAQ. After removal of 4 bases from V and 5 bases from J, the junction contained 13 bases not matched to a gene. The CDR3 runs to 17 residues. CDR3 nucleotides: TGTGCCAGCAGCTCACTGGACAGGGGGTATAGAAGGACTGAAGCTTTCTTT. It encodes CASSSLDRGYRRTEAFF.

The chain carries TRBV7-2 and TRBJ2-1; TRBD2 agrees at 10 bases. This CDR3 comprises 15 residues. Trimming at V came to 1 base and at J to 6 bases, leaving 3 bases not matched to a gene. CDR1 is SGHTA and CDR2 is FQGNSA in the germline V gene. This CDR3 reads CASSLVAGGGNEQFF. The CDR3, as DNA: TGTGCCAGCAGCTTAGTAGCGGGAGGCGGCAATGAGCAGTTCTTC.

The chain has TRBV9 and TRBJ2-1, with D uncertain. The CDR3 has 18 residues. The V end was cut by 2 bases, the J end by 0 bases, with 18 bases between. The germline V gene encodes CDR1 SGDLS and CDR2 YYNGEE. The chain's CDR3 is CASSVRSSRSSSYNEQFF. Here the CDR3 DNA reads TGTGCCAGCAGCGTCCGATCCAGCAGGTCCAGCTCCTACAATGAGCAGTTCTTC.

The gene calls are TRBV6-1 and TRBJ1-5; D is perhaps TRBD1 (6 bases). There are 13 residues in the CDR3. Germline V gene sequence: CDR1 MNHNS, CDR2 SASEGT. V was cut by 2 bases and J by 8 bases, with 10 bases left in between. CDR3 nucleotides: TGTGCCAGCAGTGAAAGGGGGGTAGAGCCCCAGCATTTT. Encoded protein: CASSERGVEPQHF.

The gene calls are TRBV7-9 and TRBJ2-2, with D hard to call. Germline V CDR1 and CDR2: SEHNR, FQNEAQ (reference sequence). V dropped 3 bases and J dropped 1 base, with 15 bases sitting between them. The CDR3 spans 17 residues. The CDR3 protein is CASSFNPRQKNTGELFF. CDR3 bases: TGTGCCAGCAGCTTTAACCCAAGGCAGAAGAACACCGGGGAGCTGTTTTTT.

As regards this clone: This sample includes further DNA sequences coding for the same CDR3. The chain is built from TRBV5-1 and TRBJ2-2, with D possibly TRBD1 on 5 matching bases. V lost 0 bases, J lost 5 bases, and 8 bases lay in between. Germline V CDR1 and CDR2: SGHRS, YFSETQ. The CDR3 has 14 amino acids. CDR3: CASSLEGNTGELFF. In DNA, the CDR3 is TGCGCCAGCAGCTTGGAGGGGAATACCGGGGAGCTGTTTTTT.

The CDR3 loop is CASSEAGTGFYGYTF. CDR3 bases: TGTGCCAGCAGTGAAGCCGGGACAGGATTCTATGGCTACACCTTC. The V gene is TRBV6-1, the J gene TRBJ1-2, with 8 nucleotides matching TRBD1. The ends lost 0 bases at V and 4 bases at J; junction bases unmatched: 4. The CDR3 loop spans 15 amino acids. Germline CDR1 MNHNS, CDR2 SASEGT.

The chain joins TRBV20-1 to TRBJ1-5; D gene uncertain. CDR3 length equals 11 residues. Between the trimmed V and J ends, which lost 6 bases and 13 bases, there was a span of 16 bases. The V gene's germline CDR1 is DFQATT and CDR2 SNEGSKA (reference sequence). This CDR3 is CSAQPVKGQHF. Written as DNA, the CDR3 is TGCAGTGCCCAGCCTGTTAAGGGTCAGCATTTT.

The chain combines TRBV29-1 with TRBJ1-6; D uncertain. V was clipped by 6 bases and J by 1 base, with 7 bases between them. The CDR3 is made up of 13 amino acids. Germline V CDR1 and CDR2: SQVTM, ANQGSEA. For the CDR3, the DNA is TGCAGCGTACTGTTGTCCTATAATTCACCCCTCCACTTT. Its protein product is CSVLLSYNSPLHF.

V usage is TRBV9 and J usage is TRBJ1-2; D gene unclear. Trimming shortened V by 4 bases and J by 2 bases, and 15 bases separated the two germline ends. This CDR3 spans 15 amino acids. The germline V gene encodes CDR1 SGDLS and CDR2 YYNGEE. CDR3 loop: CASSPDDGTNYGYTF. The CDR3 region has the DNA TGTGCCAGCAGCCCCGACGACGGTACAAACTATGGCTACACCTTC.

CDR3 protein: CASRLDQPQHF. CDR3 DNA: TGTGCCAGCAGATTGGATCAGCCCCAGCATTTT. The rearrangement links TRBV6-1 to TRBJ1-5, with D unclear. Germline CDR1 MNHNS, CDR2 SASEGT. The V end was cut by 6 bases, the J end by 5 bases, with 5 bases between. The CDR3 is made up of 11 amino acids.

This clone was seen once. CDR3 DNA sequence: TGTGCCAGCAGCTCGGGGGGGGCTGGAAACACCATATATTTT. It is translated as CASSSGGAGNTIYF. The chain has TRBV27 and TRBJ1-3, with D possibly matching TRBD1 (5 bases). CDR1 and CDR2 from the germline V gene are MNHEY and SMNVEV (reference sequence). This CDR3 contains 14 residues. Trimming took 6 bases from V and 2 from J, leaving 11 bases between them.

The chain links TRBV29-1 to TRBJ2-3; D perhaps matches TRBD1 (5 bases). Trimming took 8 bases from V and 6 from J, leaving 18 bases between them. CDR1 is SQVTM, CDR2 ANQGSEA, per germline. CDR3 length equals 13 residues. The CDR3 nucleotides read TGCAGCTTAAGACGTGGGGCGACGGATACGCAGTATTTT. It is translated as CSLRRGATDTQYF.

The chain carries TRBV4-3 and TRBJ1-6, with a weak D call TRBD1 (6 bases). Germline V CDR1 and CDR2: LGHNA, YSLEER. Deletions cut 1 base from V and 7 bases from J, with 11 bases between. The CDR3 runs 15 residues. For the CDR3, the DNA is TGCGCCAGCAGCCAAGGTACAGGGCGCAATTCACCCCTCCACTTT. The encoded protein is CASSQGTGRNSPLHF.

The chain uses TRBV4-2 and TRBJ2-1; no firm D call. Trimming cost V 4 bases and J 10 bases, with 14 bases left between them. The CDR3 covers 13 residues. Germline CDR1 and CDR2: LGHNA and YNFKEQ. CDR3 coding DNA: TGTGCCAGCAGCCCGCTTCTCCAATGGGAGCAGTTCTTC. Encoded protein: CASSPLLQWEQFF.

The V and J genes are TRBV30 and TRBJ2-5; D unresolved. There are 11 residues in the CDR3. Germline CDR1 reads GTSNPN; CDR2 reads SVGIG (reference sequence). V gave up 2 bases and J gave up 6 bases, with 7 bases separating them. The CDR3 region is CAWSIPQTQYF. DNA for the CDR3: TGTGCCTGGAGTATACCCCAGACCCAGTACTTC.

The rearrangement uses TRBV2 and TRBJ1-2; the match to TRBD1 covers 9 bases. The ends lost 3 bases at V and 6 bases at J; junction bases unmatched: 8. Germline CDR1 reads SNHLY; CDR2 reads FYNNEI. The CDR3 consists of 15 residues. The CDR3 DNA reads as TGTGCCAGCAGTGACCTCCGGGACAGGGCTAATGGCTACACCTTC. Amino acids: CASSDLRDRANGYTF.

The chain has TRBV28 and TRBJ1-1; 9 positions match TRBD1. CDR1 MDHEN and CDR2 SYDVKM come from the germline V gene. With V trimmed by 5 bases and J by 3 bases, 4 bases remained unmatched. The length of the CDR3 is 14 residues. CDR3 region: CASSGQGRHTEAFF. Written as DNA, the CDR3 is TGTGCCAGCAGTGGACAGGGGCGGCACACTGAAGCTTTCTTT.

The chain carries TRBV7-9 and TRBJ1-1; the D gene is possibly TRBD1 (6 bases). Trimming removed 5 bases at V and 6 bases at J, with 13 bases between. Germline V gene data show CDR1 as SEHNR and CDR2 as FQNEAQ (reference sequence). This CDR3 spans 13 amino acids. Written as DNA, the CDR3 is TGTGCCAGCAGCCCAACAGGGTTTGCTGAAGCTTTCTTT. This sequence encodes CASSPTGFAEAFF.

The gene calls are TRBV10-3 and TRBJ2-7, with D hard to call. Trimming left V 3 bases short and J 2 bases short, with 11 bases between. Germline CDR1 reads ENHRY; CDR2 reads SYGVKD. The CDR3 is 14 amino acids. The CDR3 sequence: CAISEASPTYEQYF. In DNA, the CDR3 is TGTGCCATCAGTGAAGCGTCACCGACCTACGAGCAGTACTTC.

The chain employs TRBV4-3 and TRBJ1-4; 10 nucleotides agree with TRBD1. J lost 3 bases, V lost 4 bases, and 5 bases had no gene match. The germline V gene encodes CDR1 LGHNA and CDR2 YSLEER. This CDR3 contains 16 residues. As DNA, the CDR3 is TGCGCCAGCAGCCTCGGACAGGGGGAGGCTAATGAAAAACTGTTTTTT. Its protein product is CASSLGQGEANEKLFF.

The V and J genes are TRBV28 and TRBJ1-1; tentatively, D is TRBD1 (5 bases). V was pared by 11 bases and J by 5 bases, with 18 bases between. The CDR3 totals 13 residues. Germline values: CDR1 MDHEN, CDR2 SYDVKM. CDR3 nucleotides: TGTGCCCTTGGGGGAAGCCTCGGAACTGAAGCTTTCTTT. Its protein is CALGGSLGTEAFF.

This clone was counted a few times. The chain joins TRBV21-1 to TRBJ1-1; TRBD1 is the table's D call, not checked against the DNA. TRBV21-1 is a recognized pseudogene. CDR3 size: 16 residues. Written as DNA, the CDR3 is TGTGCCAGCAGCCTCCGTCTGGGCAGGGGGAACACTGAAGCTTTCTTT. As protein: CASSLRLGRGNTEAFF.